This TCR beta chain emerged from a study of T cell responses to AZD1222 COVID-19 vaccine. With regard to this clone: Its target is unknown.

General study results and limits: Donors were mostly white British, more females; clonal diversity possibly underestimated. Sampled repertoires all dated from after the peak T cell response.

V was shortened by 3 bases and J by 0 bases, with 9 bases between the two germline ends. Germline V CDR1 and CDR2: SNHLY, FYNNEI. The CDR3 has 15 residues. Here immunoSEQ multiplex PCR was the method, and the copy in TCRdb shows in-frame clones only, minus some. The repertoire holds approximately 180,000 clones, 85% to 90% seen once, with approximately 1.6% in the top ten. The receptor was derived from an adult in good health. The source was peripheral blood, collected on day 0 of AZD1222 vaccination. V is TRBV2 and J is TRBJ1-5, with D possibly being TRBD1 (6 bases). CDR3 DNA sequence: TGTGCCAGCAGTGAGCAGGGACATAGCAATCAGCCCCAGCATTTT. This translates into CASSEQGHSNQPQHF.